What follows are 29 T cell receptor beta chains derived from one specimen sequenced in a study of T cells in localized non-small cell lung cancer. Measured with immunoSEQ multiplex PCR; TCRdb has only the in-frame clones, and not every one. Of roughly 30,000 clones listed, 80% to 95% are singletons. The material was peripheral blood mononuclear cells, obtained before any cancer treatment. The source of these receptors is a woman between 40 and 69 years old with stage III lung adenocarcinoma.

This chain connects TRBV20-1 to TRBJ1-2; unclear D gene. Germline V gene sequence: CDR1 DFQATT, CDR2 SNEGSKA (reference sequence). This CDR3 spans 11 amino acids. Trimming took 8 bases from V and 3 from J, leaving 10 bases between them. The CDR3 loop reads CSPEGDYGYTF. As DNA, the CDR3 is TGCAGTCCTGAGGGAGACTATGGCTACACCTTC.

V gene TRBV11-1 combines with J gene TRBJ2-7; D possibly uses TRBD1 or TRBD2 (5 bases each). Trimming stripped 4 bases from V and 6 bases from J, with 16 bases between. Per the germline V gene, CDR1 is SGHAT and CDR2 is FQDESV (reference sequence). There are 14 residues in the CDR3. CDR3 protein: CASSSQVSAGEQYF. The CDR3 nucleotides are TGTGCCAGCAGCTCACAGGTCTCCGCGGGCGAGCAGTACTTC.

The chain employs TRBV28 and TRBJ2-5, with TRBD1 identical over 9 bases. CDR1 is MDHEN and CDR2 is SYDVKM in the germline V gene. This CDR3 contains 13 residues. V shed 8 bases and J 5 bases; nucleotides not matched to a gene: 6. The CDR3 here is CASLGQGEETQYF. The CDR3 DNA follows: TGTGCCAGCTTGGGACAGGGTGAGGAGACCCAGTACTTC.

The chain carries TRBV28 and TRBJ1-2; D might be TRBD1 (6 bases). The germline V and J ends were trimmed by 2 bases and 2 bases, with 15 bases remaining between them. Germline CDR1 MDHEN, CDR2 SYDVKM. The CDR3 consists of 16 residues. The CDR3, as DNA: TGTGCCAGCAGTTTAGCTGTCGGACAGACGAACTATGGCTACACCTTC. Protein product: CASSLAVGQTNYGYTF.

The gene calls are TRBV27 and TRBJ2-3; no clear D. Germline CDR1 is MNHEY and CDR2 is SMNVEV (reference sequence). CDR3 length: 14 amino acids. The V gene lost 2 bases and the J gene lost 0 bases, with 6 bases spanning the gap. The CDR3 spells CASSLITSTDTQYF. The CDR3 DNA sequence: TGTGCCAGCAGTTTAATTACTAGCACAGATACGCAGTATTTT.

This chain links TRBV28 with TRBJ2-1; 10 bases are a match to TRBD2. The CDR3 runs to 16 residues. V was pared by 7 bases and J by 7 bases, with 13 bases of the junction left unmatched. Germline V gene lookup returns CDR1 MDHEN and CDR2 SYDVKM. The chain's CDR3 is CASTLSGRLRTNEQFF. CDR3 in DNA: TGTGCCAGCACCCTTAGCGGGAGGCTGAGGACAAATGAGCAGTTCTTC.

CDR3 nucleotides: TGTGCCTGGAGTCACCACAGAGTAACCACCTACGAGCAGTACTTC. Residues: CAWSHHRVTTYEQYF. The rearrangement joins TRBV30 to TRBJ2-7; no clear D gene. The CDR3 has 15 amino acids. CDR1 is GTSNPN, CDR2 SVGIG, per germline (reference sequence). V was pared by 2 bases and J by 2 bases, with 16 bases between. Looking up the rest from reference TRBV30 and TRBJ2-7 gives the full variable domain: SQTIHQWPATLVQPVGSPLSLECTVEGTSNPNLYWYRQAAGRGLQLLFYSVGIGQISSEVPQNLSASRPQDRQFILSSKKLLLSDSGFYLCAWSHHRVTTYEQYFGPGTRLTVT.

V is TRBV6-4 and J is TRBJ1-2; a weak D match, TRBD1 (5 bases). Germline CDR1 reads MRHNA; CDR2 reads SNTAGT. Between the trimmed V and J ends, which lost 3 bases and 2 bases, there was a span of 10 bases. The CDR3 runs to 14 residues. The chain's CDR3 is CASSETAGNYGYTF. CDR3 DNA: TGTGCCAGCAGTGAGACCGCAGGGAACTATGGCTACACCTTC.

The rearrangement joins TRBV6-5 to TRBJ1-4; D possibly corresponds to TRBD1 (6 bases). From germline, CDR1 is MNHEY and CDR2 SVGAGI. The V end lost 2 bases, the J end lost 8 bases, and 12 bases lay between the germline ends. The length of the CDR3 is 14 residues. The CDR3 loop is CASSYGGAGEKLFF. CDR3 DNA: TGTGCCAGCAGTTACGGGGGGGCTGGAGAAAAACTGTTTTTT.

The rearrangement joins TRBV30 to TRBJ2-2; 12 nucleotides align to TRBD2. Unmatched junction bases numbered 6, after V lost 3 bases and J lost 4 bases. This CDR3 is 16 amino acids long. Germline CDR1 and CDR2: GTSNPN and SVGIG (reference sequence). The CDR3, as DNA: TGTGCCTGGAGGAGACTAGCGGGAGATCCCACCGGGGAGCTGTTTTTT. It specifies CAWRRLAGDPTGELFF.

The chain has TRBV7-2 and TRBJ1-1; tentatively, D is TRBD1 (5 bases). V lost 5 bases and J lost 6, with 19 bases in between. CDR1 is SGHTA and CDR2 is FQGNSA in the germline V gene. The CDR3 consists of 15 residues. The CDR3 reads CASSPLGQGGPEAFF. The CDR3, as DNA: TGTGCCAGCAGCCCCTTGGGGCAGGGAGGGCCTGAAGCTTTCTTT.

This rearrangement joins TRBV9 to TRBJ1-6; maybe TRBD1 (5 bases). The length of the CDR3 is 14 residues. The germline V gene has CDR1 SGDLS and CDR2 YYNGEE. V was trimmed by 0 bases and J by 5 bases, leaving 6 bases between them. CDR3 bases: TGTGCCAGCAGCGTAGAAGGGGATAATTCACCCCTCCACTTT. Its protein product is CASSVEGDNSPLHF.

This clone was detected once. The CDR3 protein is CASSRGGRADYGYTF. DNA for the CDR3: TGTGCCAGCTCACGGGGGGGCAGGGCCGACTATGGCTACACCTTC. The rearrangement links TRBV18 to TRBJ1-2; tentative D call: TRBD1 (6 bases). The CDR3 is 15 amino acids. Trimming left V 4 bases short and J 3 bases short, with 15 bases between. Germline CDR1 and CDR2: KGHSH and LQKENI.

The CDR3 nucleotides read TGTGCCAGCAAGACAGGGGGCCAGCCCCAGCATTTT. Protein: CASKTGGQPQHF. V gene TRBV6-1 combines with J gene TRBJ1-5; TRBD1 matches at 10 bases. The CDR3 extends over 12 amino acids. Germline V gene data show CDR1 as MNHNS and CDR2 as SASEGT. Germline trimming cut 7 bases from V and 7 bases from J; bases unmatched to any gene: 1.

J is TRBJ2-5 and V is TRBV9; D call uncertain. This CDR3 has 13 amino acids. Trimming pared 4 bases from V and 5 bases from J, leaving 12 bases between. The V gene's germline CDR1 is SGDLS and CDR2 YYNGEE. In DNA, the CDR3 is TGTGCCAGCAGCCCTGGGCCTGAGGAGACCCAGTACTTC. Its protein is CASSPGPEETQYF.

The CDR3 region has the DNA TGTGCCAGCAGCTTGGACTACGAGCAGTACTTC. This encodes CASSLDYEQYF. The chain recombines TRBV5-5 with TRBJ2-7; no clear D gene. The CDR3 length is 11 residues. Germline V gives CDR1 SGHKS, CDR2 YYEKEE (reference sequence). Deletions cut 0 bases from V and 3 bases from J, with 1 base between.

The chain couples TRBV19 to TRBJ1-1; no clear D. Germline V CDR1 and CDR2: LNHDA, SQIVND (reference sequence). The CDR3 has 13 residues. The V end was cut by 2 bases, the J end by 1 base, with 5 bases between. Here the CDR3 reads CASSIHKNTEAFF. CDR3 DNA: TGTGCCAGTAGTATACACAAGAACACTGAAGCTTTCTTT.

The gene calls are TRBV19 and TRBJ2-4; the match to TRBD1 covers 8 bases. V shed 5 bases, J shed 8 bases, and the junction held 23 bases outside the gene matches. From germline, CDR1 is LNHDA and CDR2 SQIVND (reference sequence). The CDR3 is 19 amino acids. The CDR3 coding sequence is TGTGCCAGTAGTGACTCCCGGCAGGGGGCGGGATACTGGGAGGACATTCAGTACTTC. It encodes CASSDSRQGAGYWEDIQYF. The full variable domain, rest sourced from reference TRBV19 and TRBJ2-4, is DGGITQSPKYLFRKEGQNVTLSCEQNLNHDAMYWYRQDPGQGLRLIYYSQIVNDFQKGDIAEGYSVSREKKESFPLTVTSAQKNPTAFYLCASSDSRQGAGYWEDIQYFGAGTRLSVL.

This clone came up a few times. This chain joins TRBV5-8 and TRBJ2-5; 9 positions agree with TRBD2. The CDR3 loop spans 16 amino acids. Trimming removed 0 bases from V and 5 bases from J; junction bases left unmatched: 8. Germline CDR1 SGHTS, CDR2 YDEGEE. CDR3 loop: CASSLEPSGIRETQYF. CDR3 DNA sequence: TGTGCCAGCAGCTTGGAGCCTAGCGGGATCCGGGAGACCCAGTACTTC.

This sequence joins TRBV29-1 and TRBJ2-1; D unclear. The V gene's germline CDR1 is SQVTM and CDR2 ANQGSEA. CDR3 length: 13 residues. V was trimmed by 0 bases and J by 7 bases, leaving 10 bases between them. The CDR3 is CSVEDKPPNEQFF. The CDR3 DNA reads as TGCAGCGTTGAAGACAAACCCCCTAATGAGCAGTTCTTC.

The CDR3 DNA is TGTGCCAGCAGTTACTCGCGGGGAGCCGGGGAGCTGTTTTTT. It specifies CASSYSRGAGELFF. The rearrangement links TRBV6-5 to TRBJ2-2; tentative D call: TRBD2 (6 bases). CDR3 size: 14 residues. Between the trimmed V and J ends, which lost 0 bases and 6 bases, there was a span of 8 bases. Looked up from germline, CDR1 is MNHEY and CDR2 is SVGAGI.

The rearrangement joins TRBV28 to TRBJ1-1; D ambiguous. Trimming removed 7 bases from V and 3 bases from J, with 18 bases in between. The V gene's germline CDR1 is MDHEN and CDR2 SYDVKM. CDR3 length: 15 residues. CDR3 amino acids: CASNLLKGLDTEAFF. The DNA for the CDR3 is TGTGCCAGCAACCTTTTAAAGGGATTGGACACTGAAGCTTTCTTT.

The chain joins TRBV28 to TRBJ1-2; no definite D call. Germline CDR1 is MDHEN and CDR2 is SYDVKM. With 5 bases removed from V and 8 bases from J, the gap between germline ends came to 15 bases. The CDR3 sequence is 13 residues long. The CDR3 DNA sequence: TGTGCCAGCAGTCCCCCCCCAATGGGGGGCTACACCTTC. Its translation: CASSPPPMGGYTF.

J is TRBJ2-1 and V is TRBV30; TRBD2 might be the D (7 bases). CDR1 is GTSNPN, CDR2 SVGIG, per germline (reference sequence). V was cut by 2 bases and J by 4 bases, with 12 bases left in between. This CDR3 contains 14 residues. In DNA, the CDR3 is TGTGCCTGGAGTTCGGGGGGCAATTACAATGAGCAGTTCTTC. Translated, it gives CAWSSGGNYNEQFF.

The chain combines TRBV7-2 with TRBJ1-5, with 7 bases lining up with TRBD1. There are 14 residues in the CDR3. CDR1 and CDR2 (germline): SGHTA, FQGNSA. V gave up 4 bases and J gave up 2 bases; unmatched junction bases: 2. CDR3 DNA: TGTGCCAGCAGCTCCGGGACAGGCAATCAGCCCCAGCATTTT. Protein: CASSSGTGNQPQHF.

The rearrangement joins TRBV27 to TRBJ2-1; 7 bases align to TRBD2. This CDR3 contains 14 residues. V dropped 2 bases and J dropped 5; count of bases not matched to a gene: 3. Germline V gene sequence: CDR1 MNHEY, CDR2 SMNVEV (reference sequence). The CDR3 bases are TGTGCCAGCAGTTTACTAGCGGCTGACAATGAGCAGTTCTTC. Residues: CASSLLAADNEQFF.

This sequence joins TRBV28 and TRBJ1-3; no definite D call. This CDR3 is 15 amino acids long. Trimming took 5 bases from V and 0 from J, leaving 11 bases between them. Germline CDR1 MDHEN, CDR2 SYDVKM. The CDR3 spells CASSPDGNSGNTIYF. In nucleotides, the CDR3 is TGTGCCAGCAGTCCCGACGGGAACTCTGGAAACACCATATATTTT.

The sample holds one count of this clone. This chain links TRBV7-2 with TRBJ2-1; D might be TRBD2 (6 bases). Between the trimmed V and J ends, which lost 1 base and 1 base, there was a span of 11 bases. The CDR3 totals 16 residues. Germline assignment: CDR1 SGHTA and CDR2 FQGNSA. Here the CDR3 DNA reads TGTGCCAGCAGCTTAGGGCGGGCGGGATCCTACAATGAGCAGTTCTTC. Translation gives CASSLGRAGSYNEQFF.

The chain uses TRBV11-2 and TRBJ2-5, with 14 bases matching TRBD2. Per the germline V gene, CDR1 is SGHAT and CDR2 is FQNNGV. The CDR3 runs 16 residues. V lost 3 bases to trimming and J lost 4 bases; unmatched junction nucleotides: 4. CDR3 nucleotides: TGTGCCAGCAGCTTCGGGACTAGCGGGAGTCGAGAGACCCAGTACTTC. It is translated as CASSFGTSGSRETQYF.